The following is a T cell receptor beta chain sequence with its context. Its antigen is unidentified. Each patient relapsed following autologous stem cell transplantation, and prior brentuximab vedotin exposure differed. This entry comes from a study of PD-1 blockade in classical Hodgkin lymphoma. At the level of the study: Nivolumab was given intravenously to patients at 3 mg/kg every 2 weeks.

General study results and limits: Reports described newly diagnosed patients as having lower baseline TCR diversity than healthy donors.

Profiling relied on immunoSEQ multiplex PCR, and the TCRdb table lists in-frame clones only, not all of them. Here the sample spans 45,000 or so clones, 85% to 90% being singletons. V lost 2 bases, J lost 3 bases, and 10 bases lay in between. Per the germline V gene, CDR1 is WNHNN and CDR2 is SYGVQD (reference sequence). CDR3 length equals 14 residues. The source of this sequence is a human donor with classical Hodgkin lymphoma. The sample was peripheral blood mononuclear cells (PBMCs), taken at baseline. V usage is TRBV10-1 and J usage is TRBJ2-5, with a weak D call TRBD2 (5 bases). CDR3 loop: CASSEEGAKETQYF. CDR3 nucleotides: TGCGCCAGCAGTGAGGAGGGCGCGAAAGAGACCCAGTACTTC.